These 24 T cell receptor beta chains were all obtained from the same sample, sequenced in a study of shared clonotypes between healthy human individuals. Clones were sequenced by immunoSEQ multiplex PCR, and TCRdb holds only the in-frame ones, with some missing. The sample has a few million clones, approximately 90% seen once. Sequences were obtained from naive CD4+ T cells from PBMCs. Subset: CD45RA+ positively selected. The origin of the receptors is a man aged 18 to 30 in good health. Some clones in this sample may be carry-over from other donors' samples.

The chain combines TRBV28 with TRBJ1-2; no clear D. The germline CDR1 and CDR2 sequences are MDHEN and SYDVKM. V lost 6 bases and J lost 4, with 15 bases in between. The CDR3 runs 14 residues. CDR3 amino acids: CASSRVHSPYGYTF. The CDR3 DNA reads as TGTGCCAGCAGCCGCGTCCATTCTCCCTATGGCTACACCTTC.

In this sample, this clone turned up once. This chain uses TRBV29-1 with TRBJ1-2; 9 bases agree with TRBD1. J gave up 4 bases and V 5 bases, and 17 bases lay outside the gene matches. The CDR3 contains 17 residues. CDR1 and CDR2 (germline): SQVTM, ANQGSEA. The chain's CDR3 is CSVFVRYRDRASYGYTF. The CDR3 DNA reads as TGCAGCGTTTTCGTCAGATACCGGGACAGGGCAAGCTATGGCTACACCTTC.

The chain has TRBV28 and TRBJ1-4; tentatively, D is TRBD1 (6 bases). This CDR3 comprises 15 residues. Germline CDR1 and CDR2: MDHEN and SYDVKM. Trimming left V 7 bases short and J 9 bases short, with 21 bases between. For the CDR3, the DNA is TGTGCCAGCACCGCGGGGGCAGCAAATTTCCAAAAACTGTTTTTT. Protein product: CASTAGAANFQKLFF.

The gene calls are TRBV5-1 and TRBJ2-4; possibly TRBD1 for D (5 bases). Germline V gene lookup returns CDR1 SGHRS and CDR2 YFSETQ. V lost 2 bases and J 5 bases, leaving 14 bases between the germline ends. This CDR3 region has 15 residues. Here the CDR3 reads CASSLTTVTENIQYF. CDR3 bases: TGCGCCAGCAGCTTAACGACAGTCACCGAAAACATTCAGTACTTC.

CDR3 in DNA: TGTGCCAGCAGCTCGGTAAAACGGGGCGGCGGGGAGCTGTTTTTT. Its protein product is CASSSVKRGGGELFF. The chain uses TRBV7-9 and TRBJ2-2; D is perhaps TRBD1 or TRBD2 (5 bases each). The germline gives CDR1 SEHNR, CDR2 FQNEAQ (reference sequence). V was clipped by 4 bases and J by 7 bases, with 16 bases between them. The CDR3 length is 15 residues.

This clone appeared once. The DNA is omitted, as the CDR3 cannot be located on it reliably, and the CDR3 follows TCRdb's listing. This chain links TRBV2 with TRBJ2-7; the table's D call of TRBD2 was not tested on the DNA. Looked up from germline, CDR1 is SNHLY and CDR2 is FYNNEI. 11 amino acids form the CDR3, both terminal residues included. CDR3 sequence reads: CASSVGGGAFF.

Remarks on this clone: A junction end diverges from the germline sequence, so it may reflect a read error. The J gene is TRBJ2-1, the V gene TRBV5-1; no firm D call. Germline assignment: CDR1 SGHRS and CDR2 YFSETQ. The CDR3 spans 14 residues. CDR3 amino acids: CASSLEFSDNEQFF. CDR3 coding DNA: TGCGCCAGCAGCTTGGAGTTCTCCGACAATGAGCAGTTCTTC.

The rearrangement joins TRBV2 to TRBJ2-1; TRBD2 matches at 8 bases. The CDR3 runs to 14 residues. CDR1 and CDR2 from the germline V gene are SNHLY and FYNNEI. The V and J ends lost 10 bases and 3 bases, in that order; junction bases with no gene match: 8. The CDR3: CATERESGYNEQFF. The CDR3 coding sequence is TGTGCCACCGAGCGGGAGAGCGGCTACAATGAGCAGTTCTTC.

V is TRBV5-6 and J is TRBJ1-2; D remains ambiguous. The CDR3 is 12 residues long. Germline V gives CDR1 SGHDT, CDR2 YYEEEE. The V end was cut by 4 bases, the J end by 5 bases, with 9 bases between. The CDR3 region has the DNA TGTGCCAGCAGCACGGGTCAATATGGCTACACCTTC. Translating gives CASSTGQYGYTF. Variable domain in full (rest from reference TRBV5-6 and TRBJ1-2): DAGVTQSPTHLIKTRGQQVTLRCSPKSGHDTVSWYQQALGQGPQFIFQYYEEEERQRGNFPDRFSGHQFPNYSSELNVNALLLGDSALYLCASSTGQYGYTFGSGTRLTVV.

The V and J genes are TRBV7-8 and TRBJ2-6; TRBD1 matches at 11 bases. The ends lost 7 bases at V and 2 bases at J; junction bases unmatched: 4. The CDR3 extends over 16 amino acids. Looked up from germline, CDR1 is SGHVS and CDR2 is FQNEAQ. The CDR3 region has the DNA TGTGCCAGCATCGGGACAGGGGGTGCTGGGGCCAACGTCCTGACTTTC. Residues: CASIGTGGAGANVLTF. Full variable domain (missing parts from reference TRBV7-8 and TRBJ2-6): GAGVSQSPRYKVAKRGQDVALRCDPISGHVSLFWYQQALGQGPEFLTYFQNEAQLDKSGLPSDRFFAERPEGSVSTLKIQRTQQEDSAVYLCASIGTGGAGANVLTFGAGSRLTVL.

This clone was seen just once. This sample also contains other DNA sequences that code for the same CDR3. J is TRBJ2-5 and V is TRBV12-5; no clear D. The CDR3 covers 11 residues. V was shortened by 3 bases and J by 4 bases, with 3 bases between the two germline ends. Germline CDR1 and CDR2: LGHNT and FRNRAP. CDR3 sequence: CASGLGETQYF. The DNA of the CDR3 is TGTGCTAGTGGTTTAGGAGAGACCCAGTACTTC.

The gene calls are TRBV6-1 and TRBJ2-7; 7 nucleotides match TRBD1. This CDR3 is built from 12 residues. The germline CDR1 and CDR2 sequences are MNHNS and SASEGT. With 5 bases clipped from V and 12 bases from J, the junction kept 10 bases outside the gene matches. The DNA of the CDR3 is TGTGCCAGCAGTCCGCGGACAGGCCGCGGGTACTTC. It is translated as CASSPRTGRGYF.

This chain connects TRBV7-2 to TRBJ1-4, with D possibly being TRBD1 (5 bases). CDR1 SGHTA and CDR2 FQGNSA come from the germline V gene. This CDR3 spans 16 amino acids. Trimming took off 5 bases at V and 5 bases at J, with 18 bases between the two ends. The chain's CDR3 is CASSPGSNGINEKLFF. The CDR3 DNA is TGTGCCAGCAGCCCAGGGAGCAACGGTATAAATGAAAAACTGTTTTTT.

This clone showed up just a few times. This rearrangement joins TRBV30 to TRBJ1-1, with no clear D. Germline assignment: CDR1 GTSNPN and CDR2 SVGIG (reference sequence). The CDR3 has 12 amino acids. Trimming stripped 4 bases from V and 5 bases from J, with 11 bases between. The CDR3 coding sequence is TGTGCCTGGAAAGACGGGAATACTGAAGCTTTCTTT. Amino acids: CAWKDGNTEAFF.

The chain has TRBV9 and TRBJ2-3; D gene unclear. This CDR3 is built from 13 residues. CDR1 and CDR2 (germline): SGDLS, YYNGEE. Trimming took 4 bases from V and 2 from J, leaving 8 bases between them. CDR3: CASSFSPTDTQYF. CDR3 sequence (DNA): TGTGCCAGCAGCTTCTCCCCCACAGATACGCAGTATTTT.

The chain joins TRBV19 to TRBJ2-3, with D perhaps assigned TRBD1 or TRBD2 (5 bases each). The germline V gene has CDR1 LNHDA and CDR2 SQIVND (reference sequence). The V end lost 7 bases, the J end lost 4 bases, and 27 bases lay between the germline ends. The CDR3 spans 18 residues. CDR3 coding DNA: TGTGCCAGTAAGGGAACGGGGCTAGCAGACCCCAGGGCAGATACGCAGTATTTT. It encodes CASKGTGLADPRADTQYF. The variable domain in full, completed from reference TRBV19 and TRBJ2-3, reads DGGITQSPKYLFRKEGQNVTLSCEQNLNHDAMYWYRQDPGQGLRLIYYSQIVNDFQKGDIAEGYSVSREKKESFPLTVTSAQKNPTAFYLCASKGTGLADPRADTQYFGPGTRLTVL.

This clone appeared a few times. Other DNA sequences in this specimen translate into the identical CDR3. The chain couples TRBV2 to TRBJ1-5; 7 bases are a match to TRBD1. The CDR3 loop spans 14 amino acids. The ends lost 4 bases at V and 2 bases at J; junction bases unmatched: 2. Per the germline V gene, CDR1 is SNHLY and CDR2 is FYNNEI. The CDR3 region has the DNA TGTGCCAGCAGTGCAACAGGGGGCAATCAGCCCCAGCATTTT. It is translated as CASSATGGNQPQHF.

Points on this clone: Distinct nucleotide sequences in the sample also encode this CDR3. Here the CDR3 DNA reads TGCGCCAGCAGCTTGGAGTTGGGGGGTCAGCCCCAGCATTTT. This translates into CASSLELGGQPQHF. V and J are TRBV5-1 and TRBJ1-5, with D possibly being TRBD1 (5 bases). The germline CDR1 and CDR2 sequences are SGHRS and YFSETQ. The CDR3 extends over 14 amino acids. Trimming left V 0 bases short and J 6 bases short, with 10 bases between.

With respect to this clone: Other DNA variants within this sample encode the same CDR3. The chain joins TRBV28 to TRBJ2-7, with D maybe TRBD2 (6 bases). The CDR3 has 14 amino acids. Germline V CDR1 and CDR2: MDHEN, SYDVKM. Trimming shortened V by 6 bases and J by 0 bases, and 12 bases separated the two germline ends. This CDR3 is CASSRPGVSYEQYF. The CDR3, as DNA: TGTGCCAGCAGCCGACCGGGAGTCTCCTACGAGCAGTACTTC. The variable domain in full, completed from reference TRBV28 and TRBJ2-7, reads DVKVTQSSRYLVKRTGEKVFLECVQDMDHENMFWYRQDPGLGLRLIYFSYDVKMKEKGDIPEGYSVSREKKERFSLILESASTNQTSMYLCASSRPGVSYEQYFGPGTRLTVT.

The gene calls are TRBV5-1 and TRBJ2-1, with D perhaps TRBD2 (6 bases). Trimming removed 0 bases at V and 2 bases at J, with 12 bases between. The CDR3 loop spans 16 amino acids. Germline V gene lookup returns CDR1 SGHRS and CDR2 YFSETQ. This chain's CDR3 is CASSLVGDSTYNEQFF. The CDR3, as DNA: TGCGCCAGCAGCTTGGTTGGGGACTCCACCTACAATGAGCAGTTCTTC.

This chain links TRBV6-5 with TRBJ2-3, with D perhaps matching TRBD2 (6 bases). Trimming left V 6 bases short and J 2 bases short, with 15 bases between. The V gene's germline CDR1 is MNHEY and CDR2 SVGAGI. The CDR3 length is 15 residues. This chain's CDR3 is CASRPWTTTTDTQYF. The CDR3, as DNA: TGTGCCAGCAGGCCCTGGACTACAACCACAGATACGCAGTATTTT.

The CDR3 sequence is CASSFRDRGSLGYTF. CDR3 bases: TGTGCCAGCAGCTTTAGGGACAGGGGTTCATTGGGCTACACCTTC. V and J are TRBV7-2 and TRBJ1-2; TRBD1 matches at 10 bases. The length of the CDR3 is 15 residues. Trimming at V came to 3 bases and at J to 8 bases, leaving 9 bases not matched to a gene. Germline V gene sequence: CDR1 SGHTA, CDR2 FQGNSA. Filled out from reference TRBV7-2 and TRBJ1-2, the complete variable domain reads GAGVSQSPSNKVTEKGKDVELRCDPISGHTALYWYRQSLGQGLEFLIYFQGNSAPDKSGLPSDRFSAERTGGSVSTLTIQRTQQEDSAVYLCASSFRDRGSLGYTFGSGTRLTVV.

Comment on this clone: Other DNA sequences in the same sample also yield this CDR3. DNA of the CDR3: TGTGCCAGCAGCCAAGTTGTAAGGTACAATGAGCAGTTCTTC. This codes for CASSQVVRYNEQFF. The J gene is TRBJ2-1, the V gene TRBV14, with unresolved D. Germline CDR1 reads SGHDN; CDR2 reads FVKESK. Trimming took off 1 base at V and 4 bases at J, with 8 bases between the two ends. This CDR3 comprises 14 residues.

The chain recombines TRBV5-1 with TRBJ1-2, with a weak D call TRBD1 (5 bases). V gave up 3 bases and J gave up 5 bases, with 20 bases separating them. This CDR3 spans 16 amino acids. Per germline, CDR1 SGHRS and CDR2 YFSETQ. In DNA, the CDR3 is TGCGCCAGCAGCTCGGGACTCTTACCGAGGGCTTATGGCTACACCTTC. Its protein product is CASSSGLLPRAYGYTF.